Shown below are 14 T cell receptor beta chains from a single sample sequenced in a study of molecular identifiers for immune sequencing clone quantification (dated 2018 in TCRdb). The library was made by PCR. Reads for this sample came from a NextSeq 500. The public reads were reanalyzed by TCRdb: fastp trimming at Q25, MiXCR alignment, in-frame beta chains only. Every CDR3 protein is listed once, alongside the most common genes and DNA of its rows. This sample gives a few hundred thousand distinct CDR3 sequences in total; around 23% of them show up just once. 0.7% to 0.9% of the sample is taken by the ten largest. Material for sequencing was naive CD8+ T cells from blood, with Jurkat cell RNA spiked in. What the cell subset or site label conveys for this sample: FACS-sorted CD8+CD4-CCR7+CD45RA+ naive T cells. The receptor set was obtained from a human donor in good health. Some libraries in this study had Jurkat cell RNA spiked in.

This clonotype was observed a handful of times. The V call is TRBV6-2 or TRBV6-3, the J call TRBJ2-7; 9 bases line up with TRBD1. This CDR3 has 16 residues. The V gene's germline CDR1 is MNHEY and CDR2 SVGEGT. J lost 2 bases, V lost 0 bases, and 5 bases had no gene match. This CDR3 reads CASSYSRTGGPYEQYF. CDR3 coding DNA: TGTGCCAGCAGTTACTCGCGAACAGGGGGCCCCTACGAGCAGTACTTC.

This clonotype appeared many times. The chain carries TRBV7-9 and TRBJ2-3; D is unclear. CDR1 SEHNR and CDR2 FQNEAQ come from the germline V gene (reference sequence). The ends were cut back, 5 bases at V and 0 bases at J, with 18 bases in the middle. The CDR3 contains 17 residues. In DNA, the CDR3 is TGTGCCAGCAGCGCCTACCTCATAACCTCTAGCACAGATACGCAGTATTTT. It encodes CASSAYLITSSTDTQYF.

The sample holds one count of this clonotype. J is TRBJ2-5 and V is TRBV27, with a tentative D call TRBD2 (6 bases). The CDR3 sequence is 14 residues long. Germline V gives CDR1 MNHEY, CDR2 SMNVEV (reference sequence). The V and J ends lost 6 bases and 1 base respectively, with 12 bases between them. CDR3 protein: CASRKPGLQETQYF. The CDR3 DNA is TGTGCCAGCAGAAAACCGGGACTCCAAGAGACCCAGTACTTC.

This clonotype appeared a few times. The V gene is TRBV20-1, the J gene TRBJ2-5; a possible D gene is TRBD2 (6 bases). Germline CDR1 and CDR2: DFQATT and SNEGSKA (reference sequence). This CDR3 has 15 residues. Between the trimmed V and J ends, which lost 6 bases and 2 bases, there was a span of 19 bases. DNA for the CDR3: TGCAGTGCCGGGGGATTTCAGATGATACAAGAGACCCAGTACTTC. Protein product: CSAGGFQMIQETQYF.

This clonotype has only a few counts. The chain joins TRBV7-2 to TRBJ1-2; D unresolved. The CDR3 extends over 14 amino acids. The germline CDR1 and CDR2 sequences are SGHTA and FQGNSA. The V and J ends lost 4 bases and 0 bases respectively, with 9 bases between them. CDR3 in amino acids: CASSSSRANYGYTF. CDR3 DNA: TGTGCCAGCAGCTCCTCGAGGGCTAACTATGGCTACACCTTC.

The chain recombines TRBV12-3 or TRBV12-4 with TRBJ1-4; a weak D match, TRBD1 (5 bases). This CDR3 is 16 amino acids long. Trimming stripped 3 bases from V and 5 bases from J, with 16 bases between. Here the CDR3 DNA reads TGTGCCAGCAGTTTCGGTCGCGAGGGACTAAATGAAAAACTGTTTTTT. Residues: CASSFGREGLNEKLFF.

This clonotype appeared many times. The CDR3 DNA reads TGTGCCAGAAGACCCGACGCGGGAAATGAAGCTTTCTTT. Protein: CARRPDAGNEAFF. The J gene is TRBJ1-1, the V gene TRBV2, with D hard to call. The CDR3 consists of 13 residues. Trimming cost V 9 bases and J 7 bases, with 18 bases left between them. The germline gives CDR1 SNHLY, CDR2 FYNNEI.

This clonotype occurred many times. The chain employs TRBV12-3 or TRBV12-4 and TRBJ2-3; 7 bases are shared with TRBD1. The junction had 12 bases not matched to a gene; V was cut back by 5 bases and J by 4 bases. The CDR3 is 16 amino acids. In DNA, the CDR3 is TGTGCCAGCAGTACTAGGGACAGCGCAAACGCAGATACGCAGTATTTT. It translates to CASSTRDSANADTQYF.

V is TRBV7-9 and J is TRBJ2-7; TRBD1 might be the D (6 bases). The ends were cut back, 5 bases at V and 3 bases at J, with 17 bases in the middle. The CDR3 runs 15 residues. Looked up from germline, CDR1 is SEHNR and CDR2 is FQNEAQ (reference sequence). CDR3 nucleotide sequence: TGTGCCAGCAGCCACCGGGACAAAGAGGGCTACGAGCAGTACTTC. It translates to CASSHRDKEGYEQYF.

This clonotype was seen just once. This could be a read error, since a much larger clone is one nucleotide away. V and J are TRBV7-8 and TRBJ2-5, with D unresolved. The germline V gene has CDR1 SGHVS and CDR2 FQNEAQ. The CDR3 extends over 15 amino acids. CDR3 coding DNA: TGTGCCCGCAGCTTAAAACAGAAGTACCAAGAGACCCAGTACTTC. Amino acids: CARSLKQKYQETQYF.

The rearrangement joins TRBV29-1 to TRBJ2-3; 14 bases align to TRBD2. CDR3 length equals 18 residues. V lost 6 bases to trimming and J lost 2 bases; unmatched junction nucleotides: 13. Germline assignment: CDR1 SQVTM and CDR2 ANQGSEA. CDR3 loop: CSVLGLAGDVGLTDTQYF. CDR3 DNA sequence: TGCAGCGTCCTGGGACTAGCGGGAGATGTGGGCCTCACAGATACGCAGTATTTT.

A note on this clonotype: An end of the junction does not agree with germline; a read error may underlie this. The genes are TRBV7-9 and TRBJ2-3, with 9 bases fitting TRBD2. Germline CDR1 reads SEHNR; CDR2 reads FQNEAQ (reference sequence). The length of the CDR3 is 14 residues. The CDR3 spells CASRFSGGLATQYF. CDR3 DNA: TGTGCCAGCCGCTTTAGCGGGGGCTTAGCTACGCAGTATTTT. Full variable domain (rest looked up from reference TRBV7-9 and TRBJ2-3): DTGVSQNPRHKITKRGQNVTFRCDPISEHNRLYWYRQTLGQGPEFLTYFQNEAQLEKSRLLSDRFSAERPKGSFSTLEIQRTEQGDSAMYLCASRFSGGLATQYFGPGTRLTVL.

This clonotype was found a few times. The gene calls are TRBV5-8 and TRBJ1-5; 8 nucleotides align to TRBD1. Per germline, CDR1 SGHTS and CDR2 YDEGEE. The V segment lost 4 bases and the J segment 6 bases; nucleotides outside the gene matches: 9. This CDR3 spans 15 amino acids. CDR3 sequence (DNA): TGTGCCAGCAGCCAGGACAGGGATGAGGGTCAGCCCCAGCATTTT. The encoded protein is CASSQDRDEGQPQHF.

This clonotype was observed a few times. The chain recombines TRBV7-9 with TRBJ1-1; 11 bases align to TRBD1. The CDR3 runs to 15 residues. The trim removed 4 bases at V and 3 bases at J, leaving 4 bases unmatched. Per germline, CDR1 SEHNR and CDR2 FQNEAQ (reference sequence). CDR3 bases: TGTGCCAGCAGCTCCCGGGACAGGGGGGACACTGAAGCTTTCTTT. It translates to CASSSRDRGDTEAFF.